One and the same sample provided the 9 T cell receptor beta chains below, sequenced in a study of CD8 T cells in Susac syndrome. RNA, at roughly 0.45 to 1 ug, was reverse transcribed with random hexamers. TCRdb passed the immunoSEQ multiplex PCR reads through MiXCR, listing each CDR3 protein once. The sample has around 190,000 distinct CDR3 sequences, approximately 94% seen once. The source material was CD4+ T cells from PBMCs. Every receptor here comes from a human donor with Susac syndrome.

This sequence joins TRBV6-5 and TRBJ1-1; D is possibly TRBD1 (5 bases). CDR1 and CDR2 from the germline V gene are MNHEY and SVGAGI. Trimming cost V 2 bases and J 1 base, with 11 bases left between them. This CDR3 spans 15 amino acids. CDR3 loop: CASSYLGGGNTEAFF. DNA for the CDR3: TGTGCCAGCAGTTACCTCGGGGGAGGGAACACTGAAGCTTTCTTT.

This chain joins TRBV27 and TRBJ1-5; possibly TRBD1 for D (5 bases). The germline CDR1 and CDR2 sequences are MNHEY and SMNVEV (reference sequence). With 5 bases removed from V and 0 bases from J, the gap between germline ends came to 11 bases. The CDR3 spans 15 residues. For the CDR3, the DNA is TGTGCCAGCAGTCCAGGGCCTTTTAGCAATCAGCCCCAGCATTTT. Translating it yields CASSPGPFSNQPQHF.

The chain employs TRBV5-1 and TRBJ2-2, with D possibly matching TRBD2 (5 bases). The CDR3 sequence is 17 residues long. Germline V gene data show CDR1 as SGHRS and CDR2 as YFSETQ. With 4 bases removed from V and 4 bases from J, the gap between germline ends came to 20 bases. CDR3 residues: CASSKNTVGKSTGELFF. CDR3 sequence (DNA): TGCGCCAGCAGCAAAAACACGGTCGGGAAGTCCACCGGGGAGCTGTTTTTT.

The CDR3 sequence is CASSNRAGTGGQETQYF. The CDR3 region has the DNA TGTGCCAGCAGCAATAGGGCCGGGACAGGGGGCCAAGAGACCCAGTACTTC. This chain links TRBV21-1 with TRBJ2-5; TRBD1 reflects the table's D call only, with no check against the DNA. TRBV21-1 constitutes a pseudogene. The CDR3 has 17 residues.

This chain's CDR3 is CASSLAGQGDTGELFF. The CDR3 region has the DNA TGTGCCAGCAGCTTGGCTGGACAGGGGGATACCGGGGAGCTGTTTTTT. The chain employs TRBV5-4 and TRBJ2-2; 10 bases map to TRBD1. Germline values: CDR1 SGHNT, CDR2 YYREEE (reference sequence). The CDR3 covers 16 residues. The trim removed 0 bases at V and 5 bases at J, leaving 4 bases unmatched.

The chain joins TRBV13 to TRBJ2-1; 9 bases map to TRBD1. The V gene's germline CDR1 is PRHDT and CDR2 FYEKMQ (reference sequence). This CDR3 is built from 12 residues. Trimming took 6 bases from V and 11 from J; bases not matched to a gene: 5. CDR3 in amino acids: CASSMNRGQQFF. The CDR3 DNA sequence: TGTGCCAGCAGTATGAACAGGGGGCAGCAGTTCTTC.

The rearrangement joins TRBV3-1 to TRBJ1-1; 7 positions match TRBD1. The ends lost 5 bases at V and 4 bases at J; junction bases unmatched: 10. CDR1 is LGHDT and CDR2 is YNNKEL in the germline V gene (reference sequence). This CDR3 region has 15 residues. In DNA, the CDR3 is TGTGCCAGCAGCATCTCGACAGGGTTAGGCACTGAAGCTTTCTTT. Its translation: CASSISTGLGTEAFF. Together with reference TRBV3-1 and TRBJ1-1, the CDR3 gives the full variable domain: DTAVSQTPKYLVTQMGNDKSIKCEQNLGHDTMYWYKQDSKKFLKIMFSYNNKELIINETVPNRFSPKSPDKAHLNLHINSLELGDSAVYFCASSISTGLGTEAFFGQGTRLTVV.

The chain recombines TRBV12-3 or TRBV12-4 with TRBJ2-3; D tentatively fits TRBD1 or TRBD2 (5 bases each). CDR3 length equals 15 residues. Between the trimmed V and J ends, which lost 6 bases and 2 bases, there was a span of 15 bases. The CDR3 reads CASSTRQLITDTQYF. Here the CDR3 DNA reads TGTGCCAGCAGCACTAGACAGTTGATCACAGATACGCAGTATTTT.

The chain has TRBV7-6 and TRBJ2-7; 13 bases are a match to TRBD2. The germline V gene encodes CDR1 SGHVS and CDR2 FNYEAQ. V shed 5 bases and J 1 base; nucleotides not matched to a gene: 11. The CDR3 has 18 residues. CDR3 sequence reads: CASSATGLAGPFSYEQYF. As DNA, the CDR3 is TGTGCCAGCAGCGCAACGGGACTAGCGGGGCCCTTTTCCTACGAGCAGTACTTC. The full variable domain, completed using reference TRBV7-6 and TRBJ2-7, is GAGVSQSPRYKVTKRGQDVALRCDPISGHVSLYWYRQALGQGPEFLTYFNYEAQQDKSGLPNDRFSAERPEGSISTLTIQRTEQRDSAMYRCASSATGLAGPFSYEQYFGPGTRLTVT.